The text below deals with one T cell receptor (beta chain). What it binds is not known. Oncomine TCR Beta short-read sequencing was applied to DNA from cultured CD4+ T cells. TCRdb ran MiXCR on the PCR reads and lists one entry per CDR3 protein. There are about 12,000 distinct CDR3 sequences in the sample; approximately 53% occur only once, and approximately 16% lies in the top ten. These data come from a study of vaccination and CD4 T cells after COVID-19. Treatment meaning: approximately nine-day PBMC culture with coronavirus spike peptide pools or control peptides (ViraFEST assay). The CDR3 totals 14 residues. The V and J ends lost 5 bases and 7 bases respectively, with 17 bases between them. Germline CDR1 is LNHDA and CDR2 is SQIVND (reference sequence).

This chain links TRBV19 with TRBJ2-5, with D uncertain. Material for sequencing was CD4+ T cells from blood, cultured in vitro. The TCR originated in a human donor who had recovered from COVID-19. The CDR3 region is CASSSQPGSGTQYF. The DNA of the CDR3 is TGTGCCAGTAGTTCACAACCCGGCTCCGGGACCCAGTACTTC.